The T cell receptor (beta chain) under discussion was sequenced for a study of Ad26.COV2.S vaccination and SARS-CoV-2 variants. Turning to this clone: Its antigen is as yet unknown.

Sequencing was performed with immunoSEQ multiplex PCR; in TCRdb, only in-frame clones are kept and a portion is missing. The sample records about 400,000 clones, about four fifths being singletons. Looked up from germline, CDR1 is SEHNR and CDR2 is FQNEAQ (reference sequence). Trimming removed 8 bases from V and 1 base from J, with 3 bases in between. There are 11 residues in the CDR3. Overall study results and limits: Participants given vaccine showed non-spike TCR breadth similar to that of placebo recipients.

Treatment here: some 19 received Ad26.COV2.S at low or high dose, single or two shots; about five received placebo; per-sample allocation not given. Repertoires come from day 63 after the first vaccine or placebo injection. The genes are TRBV7-9 and TRBJ1-3; D unresolved. The starting material was peripheral blood, obtained in a trial of Ad26.COV2.S vaccine versus placebo. This receptor was obtained from a person between 18 and 65 years old who received the Ad26.COV2.S COVID-19 vaccine or a placebo. The CDR3 DNA is TGTGCCAGCCCATCTGGAAACACCATATATTTT. Translated, it gives CASPSGNTIYF.